The next 31 T cell receptor beta chains were all read from a single sample in a study of CD8+CD57+ T cells in acquired aplastic anemia. Genomic DNA provided the template from which TCR beta VDJ and CDR3 profiles were obtained. MiXCR, applied by TCRdb to the reads, yields one record per CDR3 protein. The top ten clones hold about 1.8% of a sample with under 200,000 distinct CDR3 sequences, 48% of them seen once. Patients chosen for sequencing had shown CD8+CD57+ cell expansion by flow cytometry. Sequenced input: sorted CD4+, CD8+, or CD8+CD57+ T cells (not recorded which) from PBMCs. The receptors stem from a human donor with aplastic anemia.

This clonotype was counted at least ten times. The J gene is TRBJ2-3, the V gene TRBV4-2; 11 nucleotides match TRBD2. This CDR3 contains 19 residues. J lost 6 bases, V lost 1 base, and 15 bases had no gene match. Germline CDR1 reads LGHNA; CDR2 reads YNFKEQ. This CDR3 reads CASSQARRLAGRPRDTQYF. The CDR3 DNA reads as TGTGCCAGCAGCCAAGCTAGGCGACTAGCGGGAAGGCCTAGGGATACGCAGTATTTT.

V and J are TRBV29-1 and TRBJ1-2, with no clear D. This CDR3 spans 11 amino acids. Germline V gene data show CDR1 as SQVTM and CDR2 as ANQGSEA. V shed 6 bases and J shed 6 bases, with 11 bases lying between them. Written as DNA, the CDR3 is TGCAGCGTCGTGGTCTGGAATGGCTACACCTTC. This translates into CSVVVWNGYTF.

This clonotype was seen a handful of times. The gene calls are TRBV29-1 and TRBJ2-1; D gene uncertain. This CDR3 spans 12 amino acids. Germline V CDR1 and CDR2: SQVTM, ANQGSEA. The V and J ends lost 0 bases and 7 bases respectively, with 7 bases between them. DNA of the CDR3: TGCAGCGTTGAAGATACGGGTAATGAGCAGTTCTTC. Protein sequence: CSVEDTGNEQFF.

This clonotype has a count of ten or more. The chain combines TRBV6-1 with TRBJ1-1; D ambiguous. The CDR3 consists of 13 residues. The V gene's germline CDR1 is MNHNS and CDR2 SASEGT. Trimming pared 4 bases from V and 2 bases from J, leaving 8 bases between. CDR3 DNA: TGTGCCAGCAGTGTACAGAGAAACACTGAAGCTTTCTTT. It translates to CASSVQRNTEAFF.

The rearrangement uses TRBV5-1 and TRBJ1-3; unclear D gene. The V gene lost 4 bases and the J gene lost 0 bases, with 11 bases spanning the gap. The CDR3 is 15 amino acids. Per the germline V gene, CDR1 is SGHRS and CDR2 is YFSETQ. This chain's CDR3 is CASSPTKSSGNTIYF. CDR3 in DNA: TGCGCCAGCAGCCCGACAAAGAGCTCTGGAAACACCATATATTTT.

This chain connects TRBV24-1 to TRBJ2-1; 8 bases are a match to TRBD1. V lost 5 bases to trimming and J lost 0 bases; unmatched junction nucleotides: 8. The CDR3 loop spans 17 amino acids. The germline V gene has CDR1 KGHDR and CDR2 SFDVKD. The CDR3 loop reads CATSGRGQDYSYNEQFF. In DNA, the CDR3 is TGTGCCACCAGTGGGAGGGGACAGGACTACTCCTACAATGAGCAGTTCTTC.

This clonotype appeared many times. The chain has TRBV19 and TRBJ2-3; TRBD2 matches 12 bases. The CDR3 loop spans 15 amino acids. J was trimmed by 6 bases and V by 8 bases; bases with no gene match: 9. From germline, CDR1 is LNHDA and CDR2 SQIVND (reference sequence). The CDR3 spells CASRLAGAPRDTQYF. CDR3 bases: TGTGCCAGTCGACTAGCGGGAGCACCCCGGGATACGCAGTATTTT.

The gene calls are TRBV15 and TRBJ2-3; D gene ambiguous. The V gene lost 3 bases and the J gene lost 4 bases, with 11 bases spanning the gap. CDR1 and CDR2 (germline): LNHNV, YYDKDF (reference sequence). This CDR3 is built from 14 residues. Here the CDR3 reads CATSRERGADTQYF. In DNA, the CDR3 is TGTGCCACCAGCAGGGAACGCGGCGCAGATACGCAGTATTTT. The full variable domain, rest sourced from reference TRBV15 and TRBJ2-3, is DAMVIQNPRYQVTQFGKPVTLSCSQTLNHNVMYWYQQKSSQAPKLLFHYYDKDFNNEADTPDNFQSRRPNTSFCFLDIRSPGLGDTAMYLCATSRERGADTQYFGPGTRLTVL.

The chain joins TRBV20-1 to TRBJ2-5, with 9 bases identical to TRBD2. Trimming took 0 bases from V and 4 from J; bases not matched to a gene: 6. CDR1 DFQATT and CDR2 SNEGSKA come from the germline V gene (reference sequence). The CDR3 consists of 15 residues. The CDR3 is CSARDSGGVRETQYF. In DNA form, the CDR3 reads TGCAGTGCTAGAGATAGCGGGGGAGTCCGAGAGACCCAGTACTTC.

V and J are TRBV20-1 and TRBJ2-6; D uncertain. V was clipped by 3 bases and J by 1 base, with 13 bases between them. The CDR3 runs 16 residues. Germline-derived CDR1 and CDR2 are DFQATT and SNEGSKA (reference sequence). The CDR3 DNA follows: TGCAGTGCTAGGGGCAGAATTCTTTCTGGGGCCAACGTCCTGACTTTC. Encoded protein: CSARGRILSGANVLTF.

In DNA, the CDR3 is TGTGCCAGCAGCTTGCGGGACAGATTCTATGGCTACACCTTC. Amino acids: CASSLRDRFYGYTF. This sequence joins TRBV7-8 and TRBJ1-2; TRBD1 matches 7 bases. Germline V lookup: CDR1 SGHVS, CDR2 FQNEAQ. This CDR3 region has 14 residues. V gave up 3 bases and J gave up 4 bases; unmatched junction bases: 5.

The chain combines TRBV7-2 with TRBJ2-2; no definite D call. The CDR3 has 13 residues. The germline V and J ends were trimmed by 7 bases and 2 bases, with 8 bases remaining between them. The germline CDR1 and CDR2 sequences are SGHTA and FQGNSA. The DNA for the CDR3 is TGTGCCAGCACCACGCCAAACACCGGGGAGCTGTTTTTT. This encodes CASTTPNTGELFF. Full variable domain (rest looked up from reference TRBV7-2 and TRBJ2-2): GAGVSQSPSNKVTEKGKDVELRCDPISGHTALYWYRQSLGQGLEFLIYFQGNSAPDKSGLPSDRFSAERTGGSVSTLTIQRTQQEDSAVYLCASTTPNTGELFFGEGSRLTVL.

The CDR3 coding sequence is TGTGCCAGCAGCTCACAGGGAAACATTCAGTACTTC. Translation: CASSSQGNIQYF. The chain is built from TRBV7-6 and TRBJ2-4, with D maybe TRBD1 (6 bases). Trimming stripped 4 bases from V and 6 bases from J, with 7 bases between. This CDR3 is built from 12 residues. Germline lookup yields CDR1 SGHVS and CDR2 FNYEAQ.

This clonotype appeared many times. The gene calls are TRBV12-3 or TRBV12-4 and TRBJ1-1; TRBD1 matches at 7 bases. The CDR3 has 13 amino acids. V trimming: 6 bases; J trimming: 5 bases; junction bases outside the gene matches: 6. CDR3 DNA: TGTGCCAGCAGCCGGACAGGAGGGACTGAAGCTTTCTTT. This translates into CASSRTGGTEAFF.

There are many counts of this clonotype. The gene calls are TRBV10-3 and TRBJ1-6; D gene uncertain. There are 13 residues in the CDR3. V lost 0 bases and J lost 8, with 5 bases in between. Germline V lookup: CDR1 ENHRY, CDR2 SYGVKD. CDR3 in DNA: TGTGCCATCAGTGAGTCGACGGATTCACCCCTCCACTTT. Encoded protein: CAISESTDSPLHF.

The rearrangement uses TRBV29-1 and TRBJ2-7, with 10 nucleotides matching TRBD1. The length of the CDR3 is 14 residues. Germline CDR1 and CDR2: SQVTM and ANQGSEA. V dropped 6 bases and J dropped 2; count of bases not matched to a gene: 7. CDR3 DNA: TGCAGCGTATCGGGACAGGGGCCAGCCTACGAGCAGTACTTC. It is translated as CSVSGQGPAYEQYF.

About this clonotype: One end of the junction does not line up with germline, which may come from a read error. The V and J genes are TRBV7-6 and TRBJ2-5, with 11 nucleotides matching TRBD2. This CDR3 has 15 residues. The germline V gene has CDR1 SGHVS and CDR2 FNYEAQ. This CDR3 reads CASSLGGTSGETQYF. As DNA, the CDR3 is TGTGCCAGCAGTTTAGGGGGGACTAGCGGAGAGACCCAGTACTTC.

Comment on this clonotype: Just one base apart from a much larger clone, this may be a read error. The chain uses TRBV4-2 and TRBJ2-5, with 9 bases matching TRBD2. Looked up from germline, CDR1 is LGHNA and CDR2 is YNFKEQ. CDR3 length equals 20 residues. CDR3 sequence (DNA): TGTGCCAGCGGCCAAGATCGGGGGGGGCTAGCGGGAAGGGGCGTAGAGACCCAGTACTTC. Its protein is CASGQDRGGLAGRGVETQYF.

This clonotype was seen repeatedly, ten times or more. The chain's CDR3 is CASSPRTLNEQFF. CDR3 coding DNA: TGTGCCAGCAGCCCTCGGACCCTCAATGAGCAGTTCTTC. J is TRBJ2-1 and V is TRBV3-1; D call uncertain. Germline V gene sequence: CDR1 LGHDT, CDR2 YNNKEL (reference sequence). The CDR3 covers 13 residues. V was clipped by 4 bases and J by 6 bases, with 10 bases between them.

This clonotype was seen only a few times. The chain recombines TRBV18 with TRBJ2-3; D ambiguous. Trimming cost V 8 bases and J 6 bases, with 9 bases left between them. CDR1 and CDR2 from the germline V gene are KGHSH and LQKENI. The CDR3 length is 11 residues. The DNA of the CDR3 is TGTGCCAGCCGCACGGCGGATACGCAGTATTTT. This gives the protein CASRTADTQYF. The whole variable domain, remainder taken from reference TRBV18 and TRBJ2-3, is NAGVMQNPRHLVRRRGQEARLRCSPMKGHSHVYWYRQLPEEGLKFMVYLQKENIIDESGMPKERFSAEFPKEGPSILRIQQVVRGDSAAYFCASRTADTQYFGPGTRLTVL.

This clonotype was observed many times. The chain links TRBV7-6 to TRBJ2-7; D might be TRBD2 (5 bases). Germline V lookup: CDR1 SGHVS, CDR2 FNYEAQ. V was shortened by 1 base and J by 5 bases, with 15 bases between the two germline ends. This CDR3 is built from 15 residues. The CDR3 region has the DNA TGTGCCAGCAGCTTAGGTGGAGGTGGCGGCCACGAGCAGTACTTC. It is translated as CASSLGGGGGHEQYF.

The chain carries TRBV10-3 and TRBJ2-5, with a weak D call TRBD1 (6 bases). V gave up 10 bases and J gave up 9 bases, with 27 bases separating them. This CDR3 has 15 amino acids. Germline CDR1 and CDR2: ENHRY and SYGVKD. The CDR3 region is CATRDDRQGKLAQYF. The CDR3 bases are TGTGCCACCCGGGACGACAGGCAAGGGAAGTTGGCCCAGTACTTC.

This clonotype appeared many times. No conserved phenylalanine or tryptophan is present at the end of the CDR3, so a read error is the likely explanation. This chain connects TRBV7-8 to TRBJ2-1, with a possible D match to TRBD2 (5 bases). Trimming cost V 3 bases and J 6 bases, with 6 bases left between them. CDR3 length equals 12 residues. The germline gives CDR1 SGHVS, CDR2 FQNEAQ. The CDR3 here is CASSFAGNEQFL. CDR3 in DNA: TGTGCCAGCAGCTTCGCGGGCAATGAGCAGTTCCTC.

V gene TRBV10-3 combines with J gene TRBJ2-7; possible D gene TRBD2, 5 bases. The CDR3 runs 14 residues. Germline values: CDR1 ENHRY, CDR2 SYGVKD. Trimming left V 8 bases short and J 1 base short, with 15 bases between. CDR3 nucleotides: TGTGCCATCTCCAGAGCGGCATCTTCCTACGAGCAGTACTTC. Encoded protein: CAISRAASSYEQYF.

This clonotype was found a few times. V usage is TRBV30 and J usage is TRBJ2-1; no reliable D call. The CDR3 consists of 13 residues. Per germline, CDR1 GTSNPN and CDR2 SVGIG (reference sequence). The germline V and J ends were trimmed by 4 bases and 9 bases, with 16 bases remaining between them. The CDR3 DNA reads TGTGCCTGGACCCGAAGCCCTCAAAGTGAGCAGTTCTTC. This gives the protein CAWTRSPQSEQFF.

This chain links TRBV9 with TRBJ2-3; TRBD2 matches at 8 bases. Germline CDR1 and CDR2: SGDLS and YYNGEE. The CDR3 spans 15 residues. With V trimmed by 2 bases and J by 2 bases, 4 bases remained unmatched. CDR3 nucleotide sequence: TGTGCCAGCAGCGTTCTTAGCGGGATCACAGATACGCAGTATTTT. Protein: CASSVLSGITDTQYF.

This clonotype was seen a few times. The chain carries TRBV24-1 and TRBJ1-5; D perhaps matches TRBD1 (5 bases). Per germline, CDR1 KGHDR and CDR2 SFDVKD. Trimming took off 4 bases at V and 2 bases at J, with 14 bases between the two ends. The CDR3 spans 16 residues. DNA for the CDR3: TGTGCCACCAGTGAGCGGGACTCCGGGGGCAATCAGCCCCAGCATTTT. This sequence encodes CATSERDSGGNQPQHF.

V is TRBV19 and J is TRBJ2-7; D gene unclear. Germline V gene lookup returns CDR1 LNHDA and CDR2 SQIVND (reference sequence). V gave up 3 bases and J gave up 5 bases, with 11 bases separating them. CDR3 length equals 13 residues. DNA for the CDR3: TGTGCCAGTAGTATCAATGAAGGACACGAGCAGTACTTC. It encodes CASSINEGHEQYF.

V gene TRBV7-6 combines with J gene TRBJ1-4, with D perhaps TRBD1 (6 bases). With 5 bases removed from V and 8 bases from J, the gap between germline ends came to 12 bases. This CDR3 comprises 13 residues. Germline values: CDR1 SGHVS, CDR2 FNYEAQ. CDR3 in amino acids: CASSPQGTEKLFF. The CDR3 DNA reads as TGTGCCAGCAGCCCACAGGGTACAGAAAAACTGTTTTTT.

This clonotype was seen repeatedly, ten times or more. The chain couples TRBV10-3 to TRBJ1-6; D is unclear. V shed 10 bases and J shed 0 bases, with 16 bases lying between them. CDR1 is ENHRY and CDR2 is SYGVKD in the germline V gene. The CDR3 length is 16 residues. The CDR3 DNA reads TGTGCCAAATGGAAGAAGGTCAGCTCCTATAATTCACCCCTCCACTTT. Protein product: CAKWKKVSSYNSPLHF.

In DNA, the CDR3 is TGTGCCAGCAGCCTGGGACGGAGCTCCTACAATGAGCAGTTCTTC. Translation: CASSLGRSSYNEQFF. The chain recombines TRBV11-3 with TRBJ2-1; TRBD1 or TRBD2 may be the D gene (5 bases each). This CDR3 has 15 amino acids. The V and J ends lost 5 bases and 0 bases respectively, with 11 bases between them. CDR1 and CDR2 from the germline V gene are SGHNT and YENEEA.